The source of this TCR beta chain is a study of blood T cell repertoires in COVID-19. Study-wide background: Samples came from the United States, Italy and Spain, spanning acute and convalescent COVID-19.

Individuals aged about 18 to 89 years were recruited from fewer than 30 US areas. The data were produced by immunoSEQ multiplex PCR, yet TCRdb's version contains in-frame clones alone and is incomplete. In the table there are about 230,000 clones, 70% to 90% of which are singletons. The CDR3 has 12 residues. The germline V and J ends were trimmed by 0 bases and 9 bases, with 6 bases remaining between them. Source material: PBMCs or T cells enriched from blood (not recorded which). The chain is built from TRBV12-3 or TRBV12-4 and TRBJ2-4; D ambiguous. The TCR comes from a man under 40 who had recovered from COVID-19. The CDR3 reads CASSLARSIQYF. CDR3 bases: TGTGCCAGCAGTTTAGCGCGGAGCATTCAGTACTTC.